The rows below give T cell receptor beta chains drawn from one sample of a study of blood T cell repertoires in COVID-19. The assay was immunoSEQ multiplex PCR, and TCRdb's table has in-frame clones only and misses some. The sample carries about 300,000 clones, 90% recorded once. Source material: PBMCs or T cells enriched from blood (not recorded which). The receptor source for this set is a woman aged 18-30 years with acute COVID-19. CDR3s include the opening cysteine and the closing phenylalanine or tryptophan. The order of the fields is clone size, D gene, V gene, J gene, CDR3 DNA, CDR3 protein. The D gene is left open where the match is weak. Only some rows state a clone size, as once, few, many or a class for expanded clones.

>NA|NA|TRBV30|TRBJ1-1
TGTGCCTGGAGTGACATGAACACTGAAGCTTTCTTT
CAWSDMNTEAFF
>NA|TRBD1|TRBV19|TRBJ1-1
TGTGCCAGTAGTCCCTGGGGACAGCTGAACACTGAAGCTTTCTTT
CASSPWGQLNTEAFF
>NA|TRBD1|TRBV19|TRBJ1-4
TGTGCCAGTAGCCCACAGGGGGTAGCGACTAATGAAAAACTGTTTTTT
CASSPQGVATNEKLFF
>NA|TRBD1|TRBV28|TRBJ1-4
TGTGCCAGCAGCTCAAACAGGGGTGAAAAACTGTTTTTT
CASSSNRGEKLFF
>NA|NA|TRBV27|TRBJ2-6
TGTGCCAGCAGTTACGGCCGATTGGGGCGCGGTTGGTCTGGGGCCAACGTCCTGACTTTC
CASSYGRLGRGWSGANVLTF
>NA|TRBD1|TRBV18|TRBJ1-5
TGTGCCAGCTCCCCACAGGGGGCGGATCAGCCCCAGCATTTT
CASSPQGADQPQHF
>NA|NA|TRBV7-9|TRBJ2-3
TGTGCCAGCAGCTCGGGAGCAGGGCCAGATACGCAGTATTTT
CASSSGAGPDTQYF
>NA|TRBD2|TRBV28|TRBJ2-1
TGTGCCAGCAGTTCCTTAGCGGGAGGGCCAAGGTCCTACAATGAGCAGTTCTTC
CASSSLAGGPRSYNEQFF
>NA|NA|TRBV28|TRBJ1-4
TGTGCCGGCATCAAGGGGAGGACAACCGTAAGAAATGAAAAACTGTTTTTT
CAGIKGRTTVRNEKLFF
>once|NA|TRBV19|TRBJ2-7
TGTGCCAGTAGTGCGGGACCGCCCCTCTTGCACGAGCAGTACTTC
CASSAGPPLLHEQYF
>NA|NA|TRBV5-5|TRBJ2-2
TGTGCCAGCAGCTTTACGGGGAACACCGGGGAGCTGTTTTTT
CASSFTGNTGELFF
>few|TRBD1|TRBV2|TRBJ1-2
TGTGCCAGCAGTGACGCACAGGGGCTAGTGGGCTACACCTTC
CASSDAQGLVGYTF
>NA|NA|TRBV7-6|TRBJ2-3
TGTGCCAGCAGCCCCAACACGGGGAATACGCAGTATTTT
CASSPNTGNTQYF
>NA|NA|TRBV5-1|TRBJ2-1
TGCGCCAGCAGCTTTGGCGGGGACTCCTACAATGAGCAGTTCTTC
CASSFGGDSYNEQFF
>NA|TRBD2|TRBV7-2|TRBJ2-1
TGTGCCAGCAGCTTAGCTGTGGCGGGAGGTAGGAATGAGCAGTTCTTC
CASSLAVAGGRNEQFF
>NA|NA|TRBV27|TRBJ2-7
TGTGCCAGCAGTTTTGGGGGGAACTACGAGCAGTACTTC
CASSFGGNYEQYF
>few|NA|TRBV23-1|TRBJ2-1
TGCGCCAGCAGCCCCAAAAGCGGGCGAGCCTACAATGAGCAGTTCTTC
CASSPKSGRAYNEQFF
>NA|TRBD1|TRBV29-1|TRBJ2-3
TGCAGCGTTGAAGATGAAGGGGGCAGACCACTCGTAGATACGCAGTATTTT
CSVEDEGGRPLVDTQYF
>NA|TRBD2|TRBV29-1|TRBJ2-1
TGCAGCGTTGAAGTCGGCCTAGCGGGAACATTGCAGTTCTTC
CSVEVGLAGTLQFF
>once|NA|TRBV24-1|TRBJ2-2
TGTGCCACCAGTGATTTGTACAGCGAGGGCACCGGGGAGCTGTTTTTT
CATSDLYSEGTGELFF
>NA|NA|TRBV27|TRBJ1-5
TGTGCCAGCAGTTTAGAAGGGGATCAGCCCCAGCATTTT
CASSLEGDQPQHF
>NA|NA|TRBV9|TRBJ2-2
TGTGCCAGCAGCGTGCGAGGCGGGGAGCTGTTTTTT
CASSVRGGELFF
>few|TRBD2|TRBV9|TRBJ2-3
TGTGCCAGCAGCCCCAGACTAGCGGGAGCAGATACGCAGTATTTT
CASSPRLAGADTQYF
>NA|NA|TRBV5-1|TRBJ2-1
TGCGCCAGCAGTCCTACAGGAATGGCCTACAATGAGCAGTTCTTC
CASSPTGMAYNEQFF
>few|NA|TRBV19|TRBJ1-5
TGTGCCAGTAGTATGGAAGGGAGTCAGCCCCAGCATTTT
CASSMEGSQPQHF
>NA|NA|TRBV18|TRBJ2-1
TGTGCCAGCTCATCGACAGGTTCCCACAATGAGCAGTTCTTC
CASSSTGSHNEQFF
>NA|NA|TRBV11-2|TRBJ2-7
TGTGCCAGCAGCTTGTCGCTCTTGGGTGGGCAAACCTACGAGCAGTACTTC
CASSLSLLGGQTYEQYF
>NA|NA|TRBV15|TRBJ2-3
TGTGCCACCAGCAGAGATGGGGGGGCGTCCCTAGATACGCAGTATTTT
CATSRDGGASLDTQYF
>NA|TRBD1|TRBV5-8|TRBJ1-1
TGTGCCAGCAGTTTGGACAGGGGGAGCACTGAAGCTTTCTTT
CASSLDRGSTEAFF
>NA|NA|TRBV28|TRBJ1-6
TGTGCCAGCAGTTTGCACGGGTTCTCCCTCCACTTT
CASSLHGFSLHF
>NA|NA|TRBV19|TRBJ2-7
TGTGCCAGTAGTATAACCGGGACCAGGGGTTACGAGCAGTACTTC
CASSITGTRGYEQYF
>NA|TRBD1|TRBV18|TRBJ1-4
TGTGCCAGCTCACCAGTGATATCCGACAGGGTCGGAGAAAAACTGTTTTTT
CASSPVISDRVGEKLFF
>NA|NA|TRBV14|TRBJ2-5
TGTGCCAGCAGCCGCCGGCAGGGGGGAGAGACCCAGTACTTC
CASSRRQGGETQYF
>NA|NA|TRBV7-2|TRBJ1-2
TGTGCCAGCAGCTTCCAGGGCCATGGCTACACCTTC
CASSFQGHGYTF
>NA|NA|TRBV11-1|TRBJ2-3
TGTGCCAGCACCATTTCCGGGACGCAGTATTTT
CASTISGTQYF
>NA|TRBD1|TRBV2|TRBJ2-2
TGTGCCAGCAGTGGGGTAGGGGGCTCCCCGAACACCGGGGAGCTGTTTTTT
CASSGVGGSPNTGELFF
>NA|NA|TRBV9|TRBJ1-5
TGTGCCAGCGGGGAGGGTGCTAATCAGCCCCAGCATTTT
CASGEGANQPQHF
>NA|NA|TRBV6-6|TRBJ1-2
TGTGCCAGCAGTTACAGGGGCAACGGCTACACCTTC
CASSYRGNGYTF
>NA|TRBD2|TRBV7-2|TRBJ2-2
TGTGCCAGCAGCTTGATACGGGAGGACGGGGAGCTGTTTTTT
CASSLIREDGELFF
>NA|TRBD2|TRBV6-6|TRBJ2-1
TGTGCCAGCAGTCAGTCGAGAGCGGGAGACTCCTACAATGAGCAGTTCTTC
CASSQSRAGDSYNEQFF
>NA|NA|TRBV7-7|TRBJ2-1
TGTGCTAGCAGCTTAGGAGTAGCCTCCTACAATGAGCAGTTCTTC
CASSLGVASYNEQFF
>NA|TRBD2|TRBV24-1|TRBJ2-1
TGTGCCACCAGTGATAGGTTTGGGCTAGCGGGGCGACCCAACAATGAGCAGTTCTTC
CATSDRFGLAGRPNNEQFF
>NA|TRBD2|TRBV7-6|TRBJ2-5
TGTGCCAGCAGCCGGACTATTAGCGGGACCCCCGCGAGGGAGACCCAGTACTTC
CASSRTISGTPARETQYF
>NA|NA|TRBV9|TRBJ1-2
TGTGCCAGCAGCGTAGGCGGCGGAAACTATGGCTACACCTTC
CASSVGGGNYGYTF
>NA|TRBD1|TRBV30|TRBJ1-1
TGTGCCTGGACCATTACAGGGGTCACTGAAGCTTTCTTT
CAWTITGVTEAFF
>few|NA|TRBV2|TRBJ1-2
TGTGCCAGCAGTCCAGGGAACTATGGCTACACCTTC
CASSPGNYGYTF
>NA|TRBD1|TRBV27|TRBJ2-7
TGTGCCAGCTGCTGCGGGACAGGGGGCTACGAGCAGTACTTC
CASCCGTGGYEQYF
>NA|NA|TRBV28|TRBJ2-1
TGTGCCAGCAGTCCTAAAGGAGTCTACAATGAGCAGTTCTTC
CASSPKGVYNEQFF
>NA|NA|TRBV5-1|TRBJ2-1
TGCGCCAGCAGCTTGGAATGGAGCGGTCGGGGGACTGAGCAGTTCTTC
CASSLEWSGRGTEQFF
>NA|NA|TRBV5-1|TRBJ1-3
TGCGCCAGCAGCTTGGGCGCCGGAAACACCATATATTTT
CASSLGAGNTIYF
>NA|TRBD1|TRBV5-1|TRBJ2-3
TGCGCCAGCAGTTTTCCATGGGACAGGGGTCTTACAGATACGCAGTATTTT
CASSFPWDRGLTDTQYF
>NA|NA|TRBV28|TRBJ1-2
TGTGCCAGCAGTTTTAGCCCGCTGGCCTATGGCTACACCTTC
CASSFSPLAYGYTF
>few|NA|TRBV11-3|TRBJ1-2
TGTGCCAGCAGCTTAGGCGGCGGGATCTATGGCTACACCTTC
CASSLGGGIYGYTF
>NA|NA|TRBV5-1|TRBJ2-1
TGCGCCAGCGACCGGGACAACTCCTACAATGAGCAGTTCTTC
CASDRDNSYNEQFF
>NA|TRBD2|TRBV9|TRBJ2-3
TGTGCCAGCAGCGCTAGCGGGAGGGTAGATACGCAGTATTTT
CASSASGRVDTQYF